This T cell receptor (beta chain) is drawn from a study of T cells in Graves' hyperthyroidism and ophthalmopathy. Study in general: It was at initial diagnosis, before any treatment, that peripheral blood was collected.

This clonotype showed up many times. Its target is unknown. Diagnostic assessment was based on clinical symptoms, serum thyroxine and TRAb, thyroid ultrasound and orbital computed tomography. Germline lookup yields CDR1 SNHLY and CDR2 FYNNEI. V dropped 5 bases and J dropped 3; count of bases not matched to a gene: 4. The CDR3 runs 15 residues. Findings of the study overall: Most thyroid clonotypes that were expanded above 0.001 also turned up in blood.

TCR beta CDR3 sequences were amplified from RNA transcripts. With the HTBI primer set, the TCR CDR3 went through a first round of RT-PCR. TCRdb called the multiplex PCR reads again in MiXCR, with one record for every CDR3 protein. The repertoire holds 600,000 to 900,000 distinct CDR3 sequences, about 16% seen once, with around 8% in the top ten. The chain uses TRBV2 and TRBJ2-5; TRBD1 aligns across 12 bases. Sequencing was carried out using blood. The sequence came from a man aged 18 to 29 with Graves' hyperthyroidism. The CDR3 DNA follows: TGTGCCAGCAGTAGGGACAGGGGGCGAAAAGAGACCCAGTACTTC. It is translated as CASSRDRGRKETQYF.